This T cell receptor beta chain was captured in a study of beta chain features in type 1 diabetes. The study reverse transcribed the entire isolated RNA, so it sequenced expressed TCRB transcripts. TCRdb's table, derived via immunoSEQ multiplex PCR, lists solely in-frame clones and lacks some. The repertoire consists of about 290,000 clones, with around 7.8% occurring once and the leading ten covering 1%. The CDR3 contains 18 residues. Germline values: CDR1 SGHAT, CDR2 FQDESV (reference sequence). Trimming shortened V by 1 base and J by 0 bases, and 15 bases separated the two germline ends. This TCR was sampled from a woman between 18 and 29 years old in good health. Sequenced: central memory CD4+ T cells from blood. The V gene is TRBV11-1, the J gene TRBJ2-2; D is perhaps TRBD1 or TRBD2 (5 bases each). CDR3: CASSLDLSGRTNTGELFF. CDR3 DNA sequence: TGTGCCAGCAGCTTAGATCTATCGGGACGGACGAACACCGGGGAGCTGTTTTTT.